What follows are 9 T cell receptor beta chains derived from one specimen sequenced in a study of blood T cells in healthy people across ages. A second about 7 to 11 cycle PCR used barcoded and J-beta primers. TCRdb reanalysed the 5' RACE reads using MiXCR and keeps one entry per CDR3 protein. The sample lists 660,000 or so distinct CDR3 sequences, about 53% seen once, with 30% to 45% in the top ten. The sample consisted of blood. These receptors came from a man aged 55 to 70 in good health.

This chain joins TRBV15 and TRBJ1-2; 10 bases map to TRBD1. CDR1 is LNHNV, CDR2 YYDKDF, per germline (reference sequence). The V and J ends lost 0 bases and 6 bases, in that order; junction bases with no gene match: 7. CDR3 length: 16 residues. CDR3 sequence (DNA): TGTGCCACCAGCAGAGAAAAACCGGGACAGGGGAATGGCTACACCTTC. Translated, it gives CATSREKPGQGNGYTF.

V gene TRBV5-1 combines with J gene TRBJ1-2; TRBD1 agrees at 7 bases. Germline V lookup: CDR1 SGHRS, CDR2 YFSETQ. This CDR3 is 14 amino acids long. Trimming took 4 bases from V and 1 from J; bases not matched to a gene: 4. This CDR3 reads CASSMDRSNYGYTF. Here the CDR3 DNA reads TGCGCCAGCAGCATGGACAGGAGTAACTATGGCTACACCTTC.

The chain uses TRBV6-5 and TRBJ2-1; tentative D call: TRBD2 (7 bases). This CDR3 has 15 residues. Germline V gives CDR1 MNHEY, CDR2 SVGAGI. V lost 5 bases and J 8 bases, leaving 19 bases between the germline ends. CDR3 residues: CASSRKRGGGDEQFF. The CDR3 nucleotides are TGTGCCAGCAGTCGAAAAAGGGGGGGTGGGGATGAGCAGTTCTTC.

The chain links TRBV4-1 to TRBJ2-1; 8 bases are a match to TRBD2. Germline V gene lookup returns CDR1 MGHRA and CDR2 YSYEKL. The CDR3 consists of 16 residues. Trimming cost V 0 bases and J 4 bases; bases outside gene matches: 5. The CDR3 loop is CASSQDVQRGYNEQFF. DNA of the CDR3: TGCGCCAGCAGCCAAGATGTACAGCGGGGGTACAATGAGCAGTTCTTC.

This CDR3 is CASSVAPGQETQYF. CDR3 DNA: TGTGCCAGCAGCGTAGCCCCGGGGCAAGAGACCCAGTACTTC. This chain uses TRBV9 with TRBJ2-5; tentative D call: TRBD2 (5 bases). The V end lost 0 bases, the J end lost 2 bases, and 8 bases lay between the germline ends. The CDR3 is 14 amino acids. Per germline, CDR1 SGDLS and CDR2 YYNGEE.

This clonotype appeared a few times. This rearrangement joins TRBV12-3 or TRBV12-4 to TRBJ2-7; D is possibly TRBD1 (7 bases). V lost 6 bases and J 6 bases, leaving 18 bases between the germline ends. The CDR3 covers 14 residues. CDR3 sequence reads: CASSRGLQGSEQYF. The DNA for the CDR3 is TGTGCCAGCAGCCGGGGGCTACAGGGGTCCGAGCAGTACTTC.

The chain couples TRBV2 to TRBJ2-5; TRBD2 agrees at 12 bases. Germline trimming cut 5 bases from V and 5 bases from J; bases unmatched to any gene: 6. The CDR3 totals 15 residues. The germline V gene encodes CDR1 SNHLY and CDR2 FYNNEI. The CDR3 sequence: CASSRLAGARETQYF. In nucleotides, the CDR3 is TGTGCCAGCAGTCGACTAGCGGGGGCGAGGGAGACCCAGTACTTC.

This clonotype came up a few times. This sequence joins TRBV6-5 and TRBJ2-3, with TRBD2 identical over 9 bases. V gave up 6 bases and J gave up 3 bases; unmatched junction bases: 7. There are 15 residues in the CDR3. Germline CDR1 reads MNHEY; CDR2 reads SVGAGI. CDR3 bases: TGTGCCAGCAGACGAGCGGGGGGCGGGACAGATACGCAGTATTTT. Encoded protein: CASRRAGGGTDTQYF.

The chain carries TRBV7-8 and TRBJ1-1, with TRBD1 as a possible D gene (6 bases). Germline CDR1 is SGHVS and CDR2 is FQNEAQ. The CDR3 contains 14 residues. The germline V and J ends were trimmed by 6 bases and 10 bases, with 21 bases remaining between them. The CDR3 coding sequence is TGTGCCAGCAGACCTGACAGGAGGGGGGAAGTAGCTTTCTTT. Its translation is CASRPDRRGEVAFF.